The 14 T cell receptor beta chains below come from one sample, sequenced in a study of T cell repertoires in cytomegalovirus infection. TCRdb reanalysed the reads using MiXCR and keeps one entry per CDR3 protein. The data contain more than 650,000 distinct CDR3 sequences, 35% of them singletons. Source material: PBMCs. These receptors were taken from a human donor in good health (CMV status not recorded). Some clones in this sample may be carry-over from other donors' samples.

This rearrangement joins TRBV14 to TRBJ2-2, with D perhaps TRBD1 or TRBD2 (5 bases each). Germline CDR1 reads SGHDN; CDR2 reads FVKESK. The CDR3 is 17 residues long. Trimming shortened V by 6 bases and J by 2 bases, and 19 bases separated the two germline ends. CDR3 loop: CASSRDGLTKNTGELFF. DNA for the CDR3: TGTGCCAGCAGTCGGGACGGACTTACTAAAAACACCGGGGAGCTGTTTTTT.

This clonotype was observed a handful of times. The V gene is TRBV28, the J gene TRBJ1-1, with 9 bases that match TRBD1. Germline V CDR1 and CDR2: MDHEN, SYDVKM. V dropped 6 bases and J dropped 1; count of bases not matched to a gene: 6. The CDR3 runs 15 residues. CDR3 sequence reads: CASRGGTGRNTEAFF. Written as DNA, the CDR3 is TGTGCCAGCAGGGGAGGGACAGGGCGGAACACTGAAGCTTTCTTT.

The chain couples TRBV19 to TRBJ1-5; D is ambiguous. V lost 7 bases and J 0 bases, leaving 19 bases between the germline ends. Germline values: CDR1 LNHDA, CDR2 SQIVND (reference sequence). The length of the CDR3 is 17 residues. CDR3 sequence reads: CASIWSFGIYSNQPQHF. The DNA for the CDR3 is TGTGCCAGTATTTGGTCTTTCGGCATCTATAGCAATCAGCCCCAGCATTTT.

This clonotype was seen a handful of times. This chain links TRBV7-9 with TRBJ1-6; D not certain. In germline, CDR1 is SEHNR, CDR2 FQNEAQ (reference sequence). CDR3 size: 14 residues. The V end lost 5 bases, the J end lost 6 bases, and 11 bases lay between the germline ends. The CDR3 DNA reads TGTGCCAGCAGCCTTAGACTGATTAATTCACCCCTCCACTTT. Residues: CASSLRLINSPLHF.

The genes are TRBV5-1 and TRBJ2-2, with D possibly matching TRBD1 (6 bases). V was shortened by 4 bases and J by 0 bases, with 13 bases between the two germline ends. The CDR3 has 16 residues. CDR1 is SGHRS, CDR2 YFSETQ, per germline. The CDR3 reads CASSAVGTTNTGELFF. CDR3 bases: TGCGCCAGCAGCGCCGTTGGGACAACGAACACCGGGGAGCTGTTTTTT.

The rearrangement links TRBV6-8 to TRBJ1-6; tentatively, D is TRBD1 (5 bases). This CDR3 is 15 amino acids long. The V end was cut by 2 bases, the J end by 7 bases, with 12 bases between. Germline CDR1 and CDR2: MNHGY and SAAAGT. CDR3 coding DNA: TGTGCCAGCAGTTACCAGGGAGCACAAAATTCACCCCTCCACTTT. Protein sequence: CASSYQGAQNSPLHF.

This clonotype was seen only a few times. The chain joins TRBV29-1 to TRBJ2-1; 8 bases match TRBD2. V shed 7 bases and J 10 bases; nucleotides not matched to a gene: 9. Looked up from germline, CDR1 is SQVTM and CDR2 is ANQGSEA. This CDR3 is 12 amino acids long. The CDR3 DNA reads TGCAGCGCCACCGGACTAGCCCCCGAGCAGTTCTTC. This sequence encodes CSATGLAPEQFF.

V usage is TRBV11-3 and J usage is TRBJ2-3; D is possibly TRBD2 (6 bases). V lost 6 bases to trimming and J lost 3 bases, with 19 bases between them. Germline V lookup: CDR1 SGHNT, CDR2 YENEEA. This CDR3 is built from 16 residues. The CDR3: CASSQAVAEPTDTQYF. The CDR3 nucleotides read TGTGCCAGCAGTCAAGCAGTAGCGGAACCAACAGATACGCAGTATTTT.

The J gene is TRBJ2-5, the V gene TRBV2; weak D call: TRBD2 (6 bases). Between the trimmed V and J ends, which lost 4 bases and 1 base, there was a span of 13 bases. The CDR3 is 15 amino acids. From germline, CDR1 is SNHLY and CDR2 FYNNEI. CDR3 loop: CASSGGVQTQETQYF. CDR3 bases: TGTGCCAGCAGTGGGGGGGTGCAAACCCAAGAGACCCAGTACTTC.

V and J are TRBV5-4 and TRBJ2-5; possible D gene TRBD1, 6 bases. The CDR3 has 15 residues. Germline CDR1 reads SGHNT; CDR2 reads YYREEE (reference sequence). V was cut by 2 bases and J by 0 bases, with 11 bases left in between. The CDR3 protein is CASSFGGQNQETQYF. The CDR3 DNA reads TGTGCCAGCAGCTTTGGCGGACAGAACCAAGAGACCCAGTACTTC.

The chain uses TRBV12-3 or TRBV12-4 and TRBJ1-6, with D unclear. V was cut by 0 bases and J by 7 bases, with 10 bases left in between. The CDR3 is 15 amino acids. Here the CDR3 reads CASSLAGLGNSPLHF. For the CDR3, the DNA is TGTGCCAGCAGTTTAGCGGGGTTGGGGAATTCACCCCTCCACTTT.

The rearrangement uses TRBV6-2 or TRBV6-3 and TRBJ2-7; tentatively, D is TRBD1 or TRBD2 (5 bases each). Trimming cost V 5 bases and J 0 bases, with 17 bases left between them. There are 16 residues in the CDR3. Germline lookup yields CDR1 MNHEY and CDR2 SVGEGT. The CDR3 nucleotides are TGTGCCAGCAGTCCCCGGGACGCCGCGTTCTCCTACGAGCAGTACTTC. Amino acids: CASSPRDAAFSYEQYF.

There are a few counts of this clonotype. The rearrangement joins TRBV23-1 to TRBJ1-5; 7 bases map to TRBD1. TRBV23-1 has ORF status, its function being uncertain. The CDR3 contains 15 residues. V lost 4 bases, J lost 5 bases, and 8 bases stayed unmatched. The CDR3 DNA follows: TGCGCCAGCAGTCCAGTGGACAGGTCCTATCAGCCCCAGCATTTT. This gives the protein CASSPVDRSYQPQHF.

The chain carries TRBV12-3 or TRBV12-4 and TRBJ2-5; D perhaps matches TRBD2 (6 bases). Trimming cost V 6 bases and J 4 bases, with 15 bases left between them. This CDR3 has 14 amino acids. CDR3 loop: CASSPGTPPETQYF. CDR3 bases: TGTGCCAGCAGCCCCGGGACTCCCCCAGAGACCCAGTACTTC.